The T cell receptor beta chain under discussion was sequenced for a study of blood T cell repertoires in COVID-19. Study-wide context: Acute and convalescent COVID-19 samples came from the United States, Italy and Spain. Sample material is recorded as cDNA or gDNA derived from T cells, B-cell-depleted T cells, or PBMCs.

The authors' processing: Counts of nucleated cells, estimated from reference gene primer amplification, were obtained. The method was immunoSEQ multiplex PCR; TCRdb's version includes in-frame clones alone and lacks a portion of them. V, J and clone size derive from that table, while D and trimming were established from the DNA sequence. The data hold 150,000 or so clones, with 91% observed a single time. The ends were cut back, 7 bases at V and 4 bases at J, with 11 bases in the middle. Germline V gene sequence: CDR1 SQVTM, CDR2 ANQGSEA. The CDR3 runs to 12 residues. The source of this sequence is a man in his forties or fifties with acute or convalescent COVID-19. Sequencing input: peripheral blood. The chain uses TRBV29-1 and TRBJ2-1, with a tentative D call TRBD2 (5 bases). The CDR3 DNA follows: TGCAGCGGAGAGAGGGCTTACAATGAGCAGTTCTTC. Translating gives CSGERAYNEQFF.